Listed below are T cell receptor beta chains from one sample, sequenced in a study of T cell repertoires in cytomegalovirus infection. Each CDR3 protein gets one entry after TCRdb re-called the reads with MiXCR. The table includes 900,000 to 950,000 distinct CDR3 sequences, around 32% detected once. The antigens these receptors bind are not known. The sequenced sample was cultured CD8+ T cells from PBMCs, obtained from culture after CMV antigen stimulation. The source is a human donor in good health (CMV status not recorded). Some clones in this sample may be carry-over from other donors' samples. CDR3s leave out the opening cysteine and the closing phenylalanine or tryptophan.

v_call cdr3_aa
TRBV19 ASSILGGSEAF
TRBV6-5 ASSYGGTPGVAF
TRBV5-5 ASSFEKYTEAF
TRBV5-8 ASPDRDHEANYGYT
TRBV7-2 ASSLSEGVSYNEQF
TRBV27 ASSPGVEVWDTQY
TRBV11-3 ASSLFSGGAYEQY
TRBV7-3 APPPAQNYGCT
TRBV4-3 ASSQDSQGNSPLH
TRBV10-2 ASSDGGRNEAF
TRBV7-9 ASSLLDSDGYT
TRBV7-4 ASSLARVTESNQPQH
TRBV3-1 ASSPDRRAAVPYEQY
TRBV29-1 SVQGNYGYT
TRBV6-2/TRBV6-3 ASSPGQETYNSPLH
TRBV5-5 ASSLEQGPPYEQY
TRBV7-9 ATPGTGYGYT
TRBV2 ASRGLPHNEQF
TRBV20-1 SARGKGGGSSYNEQF
TRBV7-2 ASSPDGEKLF
TRBV13 ASSLSGGIYTEAF
TRBV7-6 ASSYTLLADTQY
TRBV2 ASSEALNPGQSGSLH
TRBV5-1 ASIDLTGSRDEQY
TRBV7-9 ASGQGDDGYT
TRBV6-5 VSSSGPAGGNTIY
TRBV7-6 ASSLRAGPSTDTQY
TRBV6-2/TRBV6-3 ASSYGGAGQPQH
TRBV6-2/TRBV6-3 ASSYIQGENTGELF
TRBV7-9 ASSSAAKLLEDYT
TRBV6-2/TRBV6-3 ASSWERAGGLTAGELF
TRBV19 ASRRLSGGKLF
TRBV12-3/TRBV12-4 ASSLTGFRTEAF
TRBV7-9 ASSLGPRVYGYT
TRBV2 TSSERATRGGGDDEQF
TRBV9 ASSPRTSEVGETQY
TRBV14 ASSQVPAGNTIY
TRBV13 ASSPVGGSSTDTQY
TRBV24-1 ATAVDGELF
TRBV13 ASSLGTEHGYT
TRBV5-8 ASSGAGAGTYTDTYNEQF
TRBV5-4 ASSSGQETDTQY
TRBV10-3 AISEQFGGAGNEQF
TRBV5-6 ASSPRDRGLTGELF
TRBV6-8 ASRDGSNQPQH
TRBV27 ATRWLAGITDTQY
TRBV7-9 ASSPTGQEANYGYT
TRBV6-2/TRBV6-3 ASSLTTGVLNTGELF
TRBV7-8 ASRKAGELF
TRBV7-2 ASSPDPQDTQY
TRBV6-9 ASRKNGTGDNSPLH
TRBV3-1 ASSQPYSTDTQY